One sample yielded the 5 T cell receptor beta chains listed below, sequenced in a study of cytotoxic CD8 clonotypes in ibrutinib-treated CLL (TCRdb year 2021). The time point label for this specimen denotes: approximately eleven months on ibrutinib. Preparation of the library involved the immunoSEQ multiplex PCR assay. TCRdb stores this immuneACCESS table with in-frame sequences only. Part of the clones is absent; in the studies checked, under half of the shortfall reflects unresolved V genes, and no reason is known for the rest. The sample table lists more than 110,000 clones, 75% to 95% of them with a count of one. The biggest ten clones account for 9.5% to 14% of the sample. The starting material was PBMCs, obtained after 12 months of ibrutinib treatment. The origin of the receptors is a human donor with chronic lymphocytic leukemia.

The chain is built from TRBV7-9 and TRBJ2-7, with 8 nucleotides matching TRBD2. The trim removed 5 bases at V and 3 bases at J, leaving 12 bases unmatched. There are 16 residues in the CDR3. Germline lookup yields CDR1 SEHNR and CDR2 FQNEAQ (reference sequence). In nucleotides, the CDR3 is TGTGCCAGCAGCCCTCCGCCGGCTAGCGGGCTCTACGAGCAGTACTTC. It translates to CASSPPPASGLYEQYF.

J is TRBJ2-7 and V is TRBV6-5; the match to TRBD1 covers 12 bases. V was pared by 6 bases and J by 4 bases, with 7 bases of the junction left unmatched. The CDR3 contains 15 residues. CDR1 is MNHEY and CDR2 is SVGAGI in the germline V gene. In nucleotides, the CDR3 is TGTGCCAGCAGGTTGGGGACAGGGGGCACGTACGAGCAGTACTTC. It translates to CASRLGTGGTYEQYF.

The chain combines TRBV7-9 with TRBJ2-5; 8 bases are a match to TRBD1. The CDR3 is made up of 15 amino acids. Trimming at V came to 5 bases and at J to 5 bases, leaving 10 bases not matched to a gene. CDR1 SEHNR and CDR2 FQNEAQ come from the germline V gene (reference sequence). The chain's CDR3 is CASSADREVRETQYF. The CDR3 nucleotides are TGTGCCAGCAGCGCGGACAGGGAGGTTAGGGAGACCCAGTACTTC.

J is TRBJ1-4 and V is TRBV2; D may be TRBD1 (5 bases). CDR3 length equals 15 residues. Germline CDR1 and CDR2: SNHLY and FYNNEI. The V end was cut by 4 bases, the J end by 7 bases, with 16 bases between. The CDR3 DNA reads as TGTGCCAGCAGTGTACCGGGACCTAGATCTGAAAAACTGTTTTTT. Encoded protein: CASSVPGPRSEKLFF.

This chain connects TRBV28 to TRBJ2-5, with D possibly TRBD1 on 5 matching bases. This CDR3 region has 15 residues. The ends were cut back, 5 bases at V and 4 bases at J, with 17 bases in the middle. CDR1 and CDR2 (germline): MDHEN, SYDVKM. The DNA of the CDR3 is TGTGCCAGCAGTCCGTCGGAGCAGGGATCAGAGACCCAGTACTTC. This codes for CASSPSEQGSETQYF. Full variable domain (rest looked up from reference TRBV28 and TRBJ2-5): DVKVTQSSRYLVKRTGEKVFLECVQDMDHENMFWYRQDPGLGLRLIYFSYDVKMKEKGDIPEGYSVSREKKERFSLILESASTNQTSMYLCASSPSEQGSETQYFGPGTRLLVL.